The sequence of this T cell receptor (beta chain) was determined in a study of T cell responses to AZD1222 COVID-19 vaccine. Study findings and constraints: The study sampled repertoires only after the peak T cell response.

CDR1 and CDR2 from the germline V gene are SEHNR and FQNEAQ (reference sequence). The V and J ends lost 1 base and 2 bases respectively, with 8 bases between them. CDR3 length: 14 residues. Worth noting for this clone: Its antigen is not identified.

Produced via immunoSEQ multiplex PCR; TCRdb's table is partial and in-frame only. This sample has over 85,000 clones, with about 87% found just once. The source of this sequence is an adult who received the AZD1222 COVID-19 vaccine. The sequences come from peripheral blood, collected 28 days after the second AZD1222 dose. The chain employs TRBV7-9 and TRBJ2-5; D is unclear. The CDR3 nucleotides read TGTGCCAGCAGCTTAGTCGGGCAGCAAGAGACCCAGTACTTC. Encoded protein: CASSLVGQQETQYF.